This T cell receptor (beta chain) was captured in a study of blood T cell repertoires in COVID-19. Study details: PBMCs, B-cell-depleted T cells, or T cells provided the cDNA or gDNA that made up the material.

Those enrolled in Seattle joined during active infection and were followed longitudinally afterward. Trimming took off 2 bases at V and 4 bases at J, with 6 bases between the two ends. Germline loops: CDR1 SNHLY, CDR2 FYNNEI. The CDR3 covers 14 residues. The protocol was immunoSEQ multiplex PCR, while the TCRdb copy is restricted to in-frame clones and leaves out a portion. The table includes 310,000 or so clones, about nine tenths detected once. The V gene is TRBV2, the J gene TRBJ1-6; D uncertain. The source material was peripheral blood. The sequence derives from a woman aged 25 to 45 with COVID-19, enrolled during active disease. CDR3 DNA sequence: TGTGCCAGCAGTGAATCCCAGTATAATTCACCCCTCCACTTT. Translating it yields CASSESQYNSPLHF.